This T cell receptor beta chain was captured by sequencing in a study of tumor-infiltrating lymphocytes in primary liver carcinoma. Study background: The tumors, T1-T3 N0M0 lesions, were about 4 to 11 cm across.

Constant-region priming of around 530 ng total RNA yielded TCR beta cDNA. Modified slightly, ARM-PCR produced TCR beta libraries over three nested multiplex PCR rounds. The first two PCR rounds, roughly 9 cycles each, used TRBV1-TRBV30 forward primers and a C-beta reverse primer. One entry per CDR3 protein, called by TCRdb with MiXCR from the multiplex PCR reads. Among more than 100,000 distinct CDR3 sequences listed, 50% to 65% were seen once. This clonotype was detected many times. Co-extraction of both nucleic acids (RNA and DNA) used about 19-33 mg of unsorted bulk tissue. The CDR3 contains 14 residues. Germline CDR1 is SGHVS and CDR2 is FQNEAQ. J lost 3 bases, V lost 1 base, and 1 base had no gene match.

V and J are TRBV7-8 and TRBJ2-5, with 8 nucleotides matching TRBD2. The sequencing sample was made of liver tumor tissue from sampling region 1. Subset meaning: tumor region T1, superior pole. This TCR was recovered from a woman aged 60 to 75 with primary liver carcinoma and hepatitis B virus infection. The CDR3 region is CASSLGTSKETQYF. DNA of the CDR3: TGTGCCAGCAGCTTAGGGACTAGCAAAGAGACCCAGTACTTC.